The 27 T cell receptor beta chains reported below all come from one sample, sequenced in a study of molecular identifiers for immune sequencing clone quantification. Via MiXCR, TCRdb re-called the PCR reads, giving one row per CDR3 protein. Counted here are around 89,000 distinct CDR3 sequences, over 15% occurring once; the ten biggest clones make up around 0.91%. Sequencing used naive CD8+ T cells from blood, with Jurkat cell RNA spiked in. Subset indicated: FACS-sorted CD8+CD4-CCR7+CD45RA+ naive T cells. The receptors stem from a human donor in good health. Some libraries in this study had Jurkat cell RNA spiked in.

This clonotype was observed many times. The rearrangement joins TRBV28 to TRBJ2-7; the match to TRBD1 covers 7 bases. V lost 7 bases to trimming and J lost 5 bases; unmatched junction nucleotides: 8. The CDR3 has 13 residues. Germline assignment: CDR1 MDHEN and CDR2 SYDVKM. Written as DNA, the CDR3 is TGTGCCAGCAAGCCTACAGGGGCAGACGAGCAGTACTTC. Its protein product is CASKPTGADEQYF.

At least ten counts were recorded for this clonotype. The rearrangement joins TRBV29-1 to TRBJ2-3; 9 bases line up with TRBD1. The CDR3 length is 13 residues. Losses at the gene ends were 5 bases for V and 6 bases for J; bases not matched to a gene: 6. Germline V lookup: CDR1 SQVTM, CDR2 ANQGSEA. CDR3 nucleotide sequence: TGCAGCGTTTGGACAGGGGAAAGCGATACGCAGTATTTT. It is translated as CSVWTGESDTQYF.

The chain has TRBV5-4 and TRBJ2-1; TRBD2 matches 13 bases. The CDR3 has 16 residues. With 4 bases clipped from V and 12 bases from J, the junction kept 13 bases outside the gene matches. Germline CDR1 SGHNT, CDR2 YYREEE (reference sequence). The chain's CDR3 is CASSPWTSGSVGVQFF. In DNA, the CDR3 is TGTGCCAGCAGCCCTTGGACTAGCGGGAGCGTTGGTGTGCAGTTCTTC.

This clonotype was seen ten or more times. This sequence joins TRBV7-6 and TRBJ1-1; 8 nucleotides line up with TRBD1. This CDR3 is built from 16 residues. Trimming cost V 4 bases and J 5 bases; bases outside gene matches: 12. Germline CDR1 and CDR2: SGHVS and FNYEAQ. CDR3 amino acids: CASSSIFGQGDTEAFF. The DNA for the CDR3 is TGTGCCAGCAGCTCCATCTTTGGACAGGGAGATACTGAAGCTTTCTTT.

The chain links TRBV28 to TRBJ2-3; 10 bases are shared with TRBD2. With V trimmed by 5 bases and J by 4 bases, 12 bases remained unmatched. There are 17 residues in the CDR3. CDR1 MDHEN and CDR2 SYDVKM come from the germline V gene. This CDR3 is CASSPNPQREGADTQYF. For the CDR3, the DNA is TGTGCCAGCAGTCCCAACCCCCAGCGGGAGGGGGCAGATACGCAGTATTTT.

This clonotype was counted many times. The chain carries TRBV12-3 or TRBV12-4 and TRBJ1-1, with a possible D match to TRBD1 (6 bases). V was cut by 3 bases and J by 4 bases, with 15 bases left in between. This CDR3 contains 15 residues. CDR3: CASSLTRGAFTEAFF. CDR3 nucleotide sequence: TGTGCCAGCAGTTTGACCAGGGGCGCGTTCACTGAAGCTTTCTTT.

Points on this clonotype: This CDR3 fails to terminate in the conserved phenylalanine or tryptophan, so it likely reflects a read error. The CDR3 region is CASSLRLLSYNEQFL. CDR3 sequence (DNA): TGTGCCAGCAGCTTACGGCTTCTCTCCTACAATGAGCAGTTCCTC. The chain carries TRBV13 and TRBJ2-1; D ambiguous. The CDR3 has 15 residues. Trimming stripped 2 bases from V and 0 bases from J, with 8 bases between. Germline V gene data show CDR1 as PRHDT and CDR2 as FYEKMQ (reference sequence).

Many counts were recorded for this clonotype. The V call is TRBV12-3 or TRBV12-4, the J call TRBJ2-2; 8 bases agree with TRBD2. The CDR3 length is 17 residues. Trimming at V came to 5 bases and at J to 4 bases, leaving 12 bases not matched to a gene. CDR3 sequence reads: CASSPSGQGRGTGELFF. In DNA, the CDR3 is TGTGCCAGCAGTCCTAGCGGGCAGGGGCGCGGCACCGGGGAGCTGTTTTTT.

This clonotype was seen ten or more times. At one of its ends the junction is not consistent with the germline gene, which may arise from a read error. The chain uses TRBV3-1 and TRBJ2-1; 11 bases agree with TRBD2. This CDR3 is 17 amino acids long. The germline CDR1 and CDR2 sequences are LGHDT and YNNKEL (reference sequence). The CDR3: CASRRLAGPESYDEQFF. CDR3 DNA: TGTGCCAGCCGGCGACTAGCGGGGCCGGAATCCTACGATGAGCAGTTCTTC.

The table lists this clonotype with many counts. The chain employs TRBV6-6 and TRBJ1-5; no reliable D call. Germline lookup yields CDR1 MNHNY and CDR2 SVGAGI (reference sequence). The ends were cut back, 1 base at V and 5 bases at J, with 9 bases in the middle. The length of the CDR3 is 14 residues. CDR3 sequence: CASSYLGPDQPQHF. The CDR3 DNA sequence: TGTGCCAGCAGTTACTTAGGACCCGATCAGCCCCAGCATTTT.

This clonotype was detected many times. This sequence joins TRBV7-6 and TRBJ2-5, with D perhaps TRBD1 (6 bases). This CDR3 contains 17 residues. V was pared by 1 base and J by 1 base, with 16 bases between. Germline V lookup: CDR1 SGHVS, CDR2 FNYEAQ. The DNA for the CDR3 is TGTGCCAGCAGCTTAGAAACACAGGGTTGGGGCCAAGAGACCCAGTACTTC. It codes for CASSLETQGWGQETQYF. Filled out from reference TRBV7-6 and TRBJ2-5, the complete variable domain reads GAGVSQSPRYKVTKRGQDVALRCDPISGHVSLYWYRQALGQGPEFLTYFNYEAQQDKSGLPNDRFSAERPEGSISTLTIQRTEQRDSAMYRCASSLETQGWGQETQYFGPGTRLLVL.

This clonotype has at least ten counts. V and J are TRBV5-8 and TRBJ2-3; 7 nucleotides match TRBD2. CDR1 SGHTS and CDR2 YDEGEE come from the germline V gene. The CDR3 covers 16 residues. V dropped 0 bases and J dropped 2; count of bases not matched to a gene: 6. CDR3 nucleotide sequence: TGTGCCAGCAGCTTGGGATCGGGACTAAACACAGATACGCAGTATTTT. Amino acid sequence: CASSLGSGLNTDTQYF. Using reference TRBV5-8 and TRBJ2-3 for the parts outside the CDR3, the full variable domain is EAGVTQSPTHLIKTRGQQATLRCSPISGHTSVYWYQQALGLGLQFLLWYDEGEERNRGNFPPRFSGRQFPNYSSELNVNALELEDSALYLCASSLGSGLNTDTQYFGPGTRLTVL.

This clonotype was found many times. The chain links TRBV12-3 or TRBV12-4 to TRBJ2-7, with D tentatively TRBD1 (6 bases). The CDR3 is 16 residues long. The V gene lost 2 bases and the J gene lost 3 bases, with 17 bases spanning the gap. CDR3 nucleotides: TGTGCCAGCAGTTTAAGCGGCCAGGGGACCAACTACGAGCAGTACTTC. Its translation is CASSLSGQGTNYEQYF.

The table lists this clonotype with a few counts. CDR3 in DNA: TGCAGTGCTAGATTTCCAGACACCCTCCACTCGAGCACAGATACGCAGTATTTT. It translates to CSARFPDTLHSSTDTQYF. The genes are TRBV20-1 and TRBJ2-3; D not certain. Germline V gene data show CDR1 as DFQATT and CDR2 as SNEGSKA (reference sequence). V lost 2 bases and J lost 0, with 21 bases in between. The CDR3 has 18 residues.

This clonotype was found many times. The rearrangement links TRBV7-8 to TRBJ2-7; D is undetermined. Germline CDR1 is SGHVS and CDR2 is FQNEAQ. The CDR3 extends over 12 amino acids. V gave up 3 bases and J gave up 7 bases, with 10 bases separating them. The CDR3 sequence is CASSFGAYEQYF. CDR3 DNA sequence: TGTGCCAGCAGCTTTGGTGCATATGAGCAGTACTTC.

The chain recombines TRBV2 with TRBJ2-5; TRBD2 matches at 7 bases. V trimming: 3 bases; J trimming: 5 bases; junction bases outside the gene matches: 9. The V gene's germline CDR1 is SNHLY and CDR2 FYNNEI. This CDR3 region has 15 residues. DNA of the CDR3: TGTGCCAGCAGTGATGGGGGAGGGTATCAGGAGACCCAGTACTTC. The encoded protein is CASSDGGGYQETQYF.

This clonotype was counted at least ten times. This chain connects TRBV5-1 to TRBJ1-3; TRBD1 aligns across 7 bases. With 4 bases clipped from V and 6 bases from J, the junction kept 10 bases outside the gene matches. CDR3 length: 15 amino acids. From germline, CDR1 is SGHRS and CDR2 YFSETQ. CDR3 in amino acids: CASSAADRVLNTIYF. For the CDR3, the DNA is TGCGCCAGCAGCGCTGCCGACAGGGTATTAAACACCATATATTTT.

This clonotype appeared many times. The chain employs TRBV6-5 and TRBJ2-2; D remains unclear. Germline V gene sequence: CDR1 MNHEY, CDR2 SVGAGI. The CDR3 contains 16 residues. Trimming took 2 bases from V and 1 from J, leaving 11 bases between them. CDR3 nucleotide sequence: TGTGCCAGCAGTTACGTTGGCGAAAAGAACACCGGGGAGCTGTTTTTT. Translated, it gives CASSYVGEKNTGELFF.

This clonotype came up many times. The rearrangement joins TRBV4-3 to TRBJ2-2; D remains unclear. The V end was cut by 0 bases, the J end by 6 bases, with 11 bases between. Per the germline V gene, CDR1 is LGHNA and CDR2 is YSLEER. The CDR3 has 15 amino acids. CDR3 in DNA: TGCGCCAGCAGCCAAGACCTCAATCCGGCCGGGGAGCTGTTTTTT. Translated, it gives CASSQDLNPAGELFF.

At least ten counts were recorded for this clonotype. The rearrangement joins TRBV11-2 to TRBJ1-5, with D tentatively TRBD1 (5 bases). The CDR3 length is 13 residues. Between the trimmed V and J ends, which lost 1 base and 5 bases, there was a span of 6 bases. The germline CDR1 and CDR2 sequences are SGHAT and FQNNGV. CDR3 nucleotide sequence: TGTGCCAGCAGCTTAGGGGGGTATCAGCCCCAGCATTTT. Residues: CASSLGGYQPQHF.

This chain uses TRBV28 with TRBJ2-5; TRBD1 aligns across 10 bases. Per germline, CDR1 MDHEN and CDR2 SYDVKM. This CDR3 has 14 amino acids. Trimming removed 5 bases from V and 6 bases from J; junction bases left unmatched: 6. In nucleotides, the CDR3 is TGTGCCAGCAGTCCCCGGACAGGGGGGCAGACCCAGTACTTC. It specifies CASSPRTGGQTQYF.

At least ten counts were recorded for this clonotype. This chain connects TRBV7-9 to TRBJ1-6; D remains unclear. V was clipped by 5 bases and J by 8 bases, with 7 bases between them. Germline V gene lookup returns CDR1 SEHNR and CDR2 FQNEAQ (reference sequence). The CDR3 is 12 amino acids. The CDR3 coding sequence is TGTGCCAGCAGCCCCTCGGATTCACCCCTCCACTTT. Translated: CASSPSDSPLHF.

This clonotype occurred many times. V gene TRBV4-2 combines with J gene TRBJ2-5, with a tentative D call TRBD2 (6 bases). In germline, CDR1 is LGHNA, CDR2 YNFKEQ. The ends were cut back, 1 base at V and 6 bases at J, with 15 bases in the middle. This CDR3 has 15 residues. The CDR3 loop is CASSQGGTWAQTQYF. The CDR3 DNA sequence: TGTGCCAGCAGCCAAGGAGGGACTTGGGCCCAGACCCAGTACTTC.

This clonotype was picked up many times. The CDR3 sequence: CASSPLGSSTEAFF. The CDR3 DNA is TGTGCCAGCAGCCCACTGGGGTCCTCTACTGAAGCTTTCTTT. The rearrangement uses TRBV7-2 and TRBJ1-1; no definite D call. CDR3 length equals 14 residues. Looked up from germline, CDR1 is SGHTA and CDR2 is FQGNSA. Trimming took off 5 bases at V and 5 bases at J, with 15 bases between the two ends.

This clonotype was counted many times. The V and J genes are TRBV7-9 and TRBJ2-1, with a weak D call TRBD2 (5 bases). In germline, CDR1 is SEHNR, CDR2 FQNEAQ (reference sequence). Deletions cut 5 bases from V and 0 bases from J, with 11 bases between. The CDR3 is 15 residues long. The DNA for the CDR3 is TGTGCCAGCAGCCAGCACGGGGACTCCTACAATGAGCAGTTCTTC. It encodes CASSQHGDSYNEQFF.

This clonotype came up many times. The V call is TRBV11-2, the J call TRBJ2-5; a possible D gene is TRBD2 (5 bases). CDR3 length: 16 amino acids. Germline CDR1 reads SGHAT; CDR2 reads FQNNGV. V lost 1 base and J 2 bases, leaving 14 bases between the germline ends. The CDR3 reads CASSLGRLAGQETQYF. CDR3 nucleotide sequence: TGTGCCAGCAGCTTAGGCCGCCTAGCTGGACAAGAGACCCAGTACTTC.

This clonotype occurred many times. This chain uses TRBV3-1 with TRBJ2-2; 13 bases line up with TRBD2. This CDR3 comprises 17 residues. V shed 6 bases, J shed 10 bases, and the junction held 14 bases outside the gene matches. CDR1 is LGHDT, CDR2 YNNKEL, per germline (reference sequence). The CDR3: CASSLDLTSGGPPELFF. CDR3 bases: TGTGCCAGCAGTCTCGACCTGACTAGCGGGGGGCCGCCGGAGCTGTTTTTT.